This TCR beta chain was observed in a study of shared clonotypes between healthy human individuals. Unmatched junction bases numbered 3, after V lost 4 bases and J lost 0 bases. The CDR3 has 16 residues. The germline CDR1 and CDR2 sequences are SGHAT and FQNNGV. The data were produced by immunoSEQ multiplex PCR, yet TCRdb's version contains in-frame clones alone and is incomplete. The data contain about 610,000 clones, approximately 96% of them singletons. Naive CD8 isolation took CD45RO-negative cells positively selected for CCR7 and excluded terminally differentiated effector memory CD45RA+ cells. The genes are TRBV11-2 and TRBJ2-7, with 13 bases fitting TRBD2. This receptor was obtained from a woman in her thirties in good health. Specimen: naive CD8+ T cells sorted from blood. CDR3 amino acids: CASSSWTSGSSYEQYF. CDR3 nucleotide sequence: TGTGCCAGCAGCTCGTGGACTAGCGGGAGCTCCTACGAGCAGTACTTC. The whole variable domain, remainder taken from reference TRBV11-2 and TRBJ2-7, is EAGVAQSPRYKIIEKRQSVAFWCNPISGHATLYWYQQILGQGPKLLIQFQNNGVVDDSQLPKDRFSAERLKGVDSTLKIQPAKLEDSAVYLCASSSWTSGSSYEQYFGPGTRLTVT.